The 8 T cell receptor beta chains presented below share a single source sample, sequenced in a study of cytomegalovirus exposure and HLA in healthy donors. This table comes from immunoSEQ multiplex PCR, and its TCRdb copy is limited to in-frame clones, with some not included. The sample consists of tens of thousands of clones, roughly 96% of them appearing once. Sequences were obtained from PBMCs. Receptors were obtained from a woman aged 18 to 35 in good health and CMV-seronegative.

The table lists this clone with a few counts. The chain uses TRBV5-5 and TRBJ1-1; D gene ambiguous. V dropped 2 bases and J dropped 2 bases, with 10 bases sitting between them. CDR1 and CDR2 from the germline V gene are SGHKS and YYEKEE (reference sequence). The CDR3 has 14 residues. The CDR3 DNA is TGTGCCAGCAGCTTAGAACAGCCTAACACTGAAGCTTTCTTT. Translated: CASSLEQPNTEAFF.

The chain has TRBV19 and TRBJ2-2; 7 bases line up with TRBD1. Per the germline V gene, CDR1 is LNHDA and CDR2 is SQIVND (reference sequence). V was pared by 6 bases and J by 5 bases, with 12 bases of the junction left unmatched. The CDR3 is made up of 16 amino acids. For the CDR3, the DNA is TGTGCCAGTAGGCCGTCCGGACAGGAGTTGACCGGGGAGCTGTTTTTT. Translating gives CASRPSGQELTGELFF.

J is TRBJ1-3 and V is TRBV7-9; D is unresolved. The CDR3 contains 17 residues. Germline-derived CDR1 and CDR2 are SEHNR and FQNEAQ (reference sequence). V was cut by 1 base and J by 0 bases, with 13 bases left in between. CDR3 nucleotide sequence: TGTGCCAGCAGCTTAGGTTTCAGCGAAGACTCTGGAAACACCATATATTTT. It codes for CASSLGFSEDSGNTIYF.

V and J are TRBV14 and TRBJ1-1; TRBD1 matches 9 bases. The CDR3 spans 14 residues. The ends lost 6 bases at V and 2 bases at J; junction bases unmatched: 4. Germline V gene sequence: CDR1 SGHDN, CDR2 FVKESK. Here the CDR3 reads CASRGTGPNTEAFF. CDR3 nucleotide sequence: TGTGCCAGCAGGGGGACAGGGCCTAACACTGAAGCTTTCTTT.

In its sample, this clone was seen once. This sequence joins TRBV27 and TRBJ1-1, with D perhaps TRBD1 (6 bases). The CDR3 sequence is 15 residues long. The V gene lost 0 bases and the J gene lost 4 bases, with 12 bases spanning the gap. CDR1 is MNHEY and CDR2 is SMNVEV in the germline V gene (reference sequence). In nucleotides, the CDR3 is TGTGCCAGCAGTTTATCTACGGGGGGGCCCACTGAAGCTTTCTTT. It translates to CASSLSTGGPTEAFF.

The chain uses TRBV11-2 and TRBJ2-3; 12 bases map to TRBD2. Trimming cost V 5 bases and J 4 bases; bases outside gene matches: 7. In germline, CDR1 is SGHAT, CDR2 FQNNGV. There are 16 residues in the CDR3. The CDR3: CASSPRLAGVSDTQYF. The DNA for the CDR3 is TGTGCCAGCAGCCCTCGACTAGCGGGAGTTTCAGATACGCAGTATTTT. Together with reference TRBV11-2 and TRBJ2-3, the CDR3 gives the full variable domain: EAGVAQSPRYKIIEKRQSVAFWCNPISGHATLYWYQQILGQGPKLLIQFQNNGVVDDSQLPKDRFSAERLKGVDSTLKIQPAKLEDSAVYLCASSPRLAGVSDTQYFGPGTRLTVL.

Comment on this clone: Other nucleotide sequences in the sample specify the same CDR3. The rearrangement joins TRBV5-1 to TRBJ2-3, with 10 bases that match TRBD2. The germline CDR1 and CDR2 sequences are SGHRS and YFSETQ. The CDR3 contains 15 residues. The V segment lost 2 bases and the J segment 2 bases; nucleotides outside the gene matches: 2. The CDR3 DNA reads TGCGCCAGCAGCTTAGCGGGGGGGTCCACAGATACGCAGTATTTT. The encoded protein is CASSLAGGSTDTQYF.

The chain uses TRBV27 and TRBJ1-2, with 7 positions matching TRBD1. The CDR3 extends over 13 amino acids. The V gene end was trimmed by 9 bases and the J gene end by 4 bases; junction bases not matched to a gene: 8. The germline V gene encodes CDR1 MNHEY and CDR2 SMNVEV (reference sequence). The CDR3 nucleotides are TGTGCCAGTCGACAGGGTTCGTCCTATGGCTACACCTTC. This sequence encodes CASRQGSSYGYTF.